This entry describes one TCR beta chain. The record originates from a study of blood T cell repertoires in COVID-19. Across the study: The United States, Italy and Spain provided the acute and convalescent COVID-19 samples. T cells, B-cell-depleted T cells, or PBMCs provided the cDNA or gDNA that served as material.

How the authors handled the data: The authors estimated nucleated cell counts from reference gene primer amplification. The assay was immunoSEQ multiplex PCR, and TCRdb's table has in-frame clones only and misses some. The DNA gave D and trimming, while V, J and clone size come from that table. This sample has some 50,000 clones, with over 80% found just once. The source is a human donor in a cohort sampled during active COVID-19. What was sequenced was peripheral blood.

Written as DNA, the CDR3 is TGTGCCAGCAGCCTTCTCGTCCGACAGGGTTCGGCGCGGGTAGACACTGAAGCTTTCTTT. This translates into CASSLLVRQGSARVDTEAFF. The V and J genes are TRBV3-1 (or the pseudogene TRBV3-2) and TRBJ1-1; 7 positions agree with TRBD1. CDR3 length: 20 residues. Losses at the gene ends were 4 bases for V and 3 bases for J; bases not matched to a gene: 23. In germline, CDR1 is LGHDT, CDR2 YNNKEL (reference sequence).